The following is a T cell receptor (beta chain) sequence with its context. The data stem from a study of shared clonotypes between healthy human individuals. Naive CD8 cells comprised CD45RO-negative, CCR7-positively selected cells, excluding terminally differentiated effector memory CD45RA+ cells. Here immunoSEQ multiplex PCR was the method, and the copy in TCRdb shows in-frame clones only, minus some. The data contain roughly 2.1 million clones, more than 85% of them singletons. J lost 2 bases, V lost 2 bases, and 6 bases had no gene match. The CDR3 contains 16 residues. The V gene's germline CDR1 is MDHEN and CDR2 SYDVKM.

The TCR comes from a man aged 18 to 30 in good health. Some clones in this sample may be carry-over from other donors' samples. Sequencing input: naive CD8+ T cells from PBMCs. This rearrangement joins TRBV28 to TRBJ1-5; 7 bases fit TRBD1. Here the CDR3 DNA reads TGTGCCAGCAGTTTAAAGGGGGCAGGGGGCAATCAGCCCCAGCATTTT. This translates into CASSLKGAGGNQPQHF.